This T cell receptor (beta chain) comes out of a study of vaccination effects on CD4 cells after COVID-19. Study context: A few patients who were convalescent were sampled early, at day +14, and again late after vaccination. Broader study findings: The study dataset contains few convalescent patients and includes no early post-infection timepoints. The study found marked clonal contraction of infection- and vaccine-induced clones late after vaccination.

Some clones are missing from TCRdb's copy, which holds only in-frame ones; the method was immunoSEQ multiplex PCR. Of 17,000 or so clones detected, around 74% appear once; the ten largest clones hold approximately 22%. Antigen-specific CD4+ T cells expanded by the ViraFEST assay with viral peptide pools were then sequenced. Following 10 days of culture, CD4+ T cells were isolated. This person caught SARS-CoV-2 sometime from March to December 2020, and PCR testing confirmed the infection. Vaccination of participants consisted of two doses of either the BNT162b2 or mRNA-1273 vaccine. Half of the medium was exchanged for IL-2 medium on both days 3 and 7. As concerns this clone: Its antigen is unknown.

The clonotype originates from a human donor who had a prior SARS-CoV-2 infection. Sequenced here: CD4+ T cells from PBMCs cultured with SARS-CoV-2 spike peptides, sampled after COVID-19 vaccination.

CDR3 region: CASSPYRDYEQYF. The CDR3 DNA sequence: TGTGCCAGCTCACCTTACAGAGACTACGAGCAGTACTTC. The J gene is TRBJ2-7, the V gene TRBV18; D gene unclear. The CDR3 sequence is 13 residues long. CDR1 and CDR2 from the germline V gene are KGHSH and LQKENI. The V end lost 3 bases, the J end lost 3 bases, and 9 bases lay between the germline ends.